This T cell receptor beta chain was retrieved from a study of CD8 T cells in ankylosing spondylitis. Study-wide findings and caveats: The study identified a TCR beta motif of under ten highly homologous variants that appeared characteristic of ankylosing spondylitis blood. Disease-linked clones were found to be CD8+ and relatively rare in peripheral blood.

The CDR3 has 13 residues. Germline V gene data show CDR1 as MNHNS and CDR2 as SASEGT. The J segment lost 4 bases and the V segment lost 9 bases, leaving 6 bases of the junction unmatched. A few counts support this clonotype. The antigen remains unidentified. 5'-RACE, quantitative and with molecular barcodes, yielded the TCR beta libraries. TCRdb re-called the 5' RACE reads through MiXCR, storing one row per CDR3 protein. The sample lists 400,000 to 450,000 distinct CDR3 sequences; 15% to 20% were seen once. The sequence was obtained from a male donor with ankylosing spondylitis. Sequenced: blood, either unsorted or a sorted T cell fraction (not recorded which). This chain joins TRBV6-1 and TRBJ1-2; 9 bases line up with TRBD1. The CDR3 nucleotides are TGTGCCAGTAAACCGGGACAGGGCTATGGCTACACCTTC. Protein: CASKPGQGYGYTF.